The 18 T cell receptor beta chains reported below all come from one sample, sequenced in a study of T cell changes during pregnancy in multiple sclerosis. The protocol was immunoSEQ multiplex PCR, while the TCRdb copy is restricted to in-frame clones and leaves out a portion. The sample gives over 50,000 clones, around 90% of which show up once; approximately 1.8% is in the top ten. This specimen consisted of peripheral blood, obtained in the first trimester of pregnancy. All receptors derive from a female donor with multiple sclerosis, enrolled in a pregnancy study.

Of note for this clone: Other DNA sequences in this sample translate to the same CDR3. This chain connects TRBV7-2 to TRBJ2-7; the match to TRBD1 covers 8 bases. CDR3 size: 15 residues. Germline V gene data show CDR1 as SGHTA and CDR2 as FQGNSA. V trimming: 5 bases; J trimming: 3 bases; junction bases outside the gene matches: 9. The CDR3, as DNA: TGTGCCAGCAGCCCTACCGCCGGACAGGGCTACGAGCAGTACTTC. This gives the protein CASSPTAGQGYEQYF.

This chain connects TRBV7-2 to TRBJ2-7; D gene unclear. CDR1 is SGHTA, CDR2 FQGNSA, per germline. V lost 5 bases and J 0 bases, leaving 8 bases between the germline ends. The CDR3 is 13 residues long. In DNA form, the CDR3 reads TGTGCCAGCAGCGCGATATCCTCCTACGAGCAGTACTTC. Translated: CASSAISSYEQYF.

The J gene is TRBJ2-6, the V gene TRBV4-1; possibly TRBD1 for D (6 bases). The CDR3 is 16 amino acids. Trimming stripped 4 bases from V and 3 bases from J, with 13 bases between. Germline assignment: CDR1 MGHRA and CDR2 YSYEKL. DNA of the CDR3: TGCGCCAGCAGCCGAGAACAGGGAAGTGGGGCCAACGTCCTGACTTTC. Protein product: CASSREQGSGANVLTF.

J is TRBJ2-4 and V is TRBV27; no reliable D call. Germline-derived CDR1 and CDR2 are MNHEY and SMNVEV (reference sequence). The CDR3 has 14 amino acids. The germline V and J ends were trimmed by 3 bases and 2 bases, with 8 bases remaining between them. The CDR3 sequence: CASSFDWPKNIQYF. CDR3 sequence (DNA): TGTGCCAGCAGTTTTGATTGGCCCAAAAACATTCAGTACTTC.

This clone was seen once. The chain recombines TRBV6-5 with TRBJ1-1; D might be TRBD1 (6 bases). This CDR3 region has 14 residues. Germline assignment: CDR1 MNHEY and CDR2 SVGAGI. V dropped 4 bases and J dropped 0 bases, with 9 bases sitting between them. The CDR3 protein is CASSSGQLNTEAFF. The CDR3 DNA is TGTGCCAGCAGTTCTGGACAGCTGAACACTGAAGCTTTCTTT.

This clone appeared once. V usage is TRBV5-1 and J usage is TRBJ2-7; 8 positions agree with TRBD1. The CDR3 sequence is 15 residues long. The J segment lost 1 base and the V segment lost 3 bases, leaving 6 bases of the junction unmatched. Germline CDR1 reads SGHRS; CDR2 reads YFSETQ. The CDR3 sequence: CASSWGDRTSYEQYF. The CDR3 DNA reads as TGCGCCAGCAGCTGGGGGGACAGGACTTCCTACGAGCAGTACTTC.

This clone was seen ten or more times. CDR3 region: CASSLVGQGRLDYGYTF. As DNA, the CDR3 is TGTGCCAGCAGCTTAGTGGGACAGGGGCGTCTCGACTATGGCTACACCTTC. This chain joins TRBV7-9 and TRBJ1-2; 10 nucleotides align to TRBD1. Trimming cost V 1 base and J 3 bases; bases outside gene matches: 8. CDR1 is SEHNR and CDR2 is FQNEAQ in the germline V gene (reference sequence). CDR3 length: 17 residues.

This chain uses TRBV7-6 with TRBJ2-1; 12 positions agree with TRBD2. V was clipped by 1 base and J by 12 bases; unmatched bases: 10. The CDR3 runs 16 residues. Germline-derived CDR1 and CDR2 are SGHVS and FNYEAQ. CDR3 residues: CASSLVLAGGPGGQFF. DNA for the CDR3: TGTGCCAGCAGCTTAGTTCTAGCGGGAGGGCCAGGCGGGCAGTTCTTC.

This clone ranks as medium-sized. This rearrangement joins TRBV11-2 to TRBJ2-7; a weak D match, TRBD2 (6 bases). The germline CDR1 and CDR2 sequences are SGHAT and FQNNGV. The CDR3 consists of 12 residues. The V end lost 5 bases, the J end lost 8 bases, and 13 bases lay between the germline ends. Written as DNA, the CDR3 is TGTGCCAGCAGCCAAGGACTATTACAGCAGTACTTC. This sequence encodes CASSQGLLQQYF.

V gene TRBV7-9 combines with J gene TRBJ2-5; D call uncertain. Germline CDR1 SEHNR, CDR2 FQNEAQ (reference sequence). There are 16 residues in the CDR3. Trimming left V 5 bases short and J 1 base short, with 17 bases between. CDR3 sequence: CASSPRVALSQETQYF. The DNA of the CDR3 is TGTGCCAGCAGCCCCCGGGTAGCTTTGAGCCAAGAGACCCAGTACTTC.

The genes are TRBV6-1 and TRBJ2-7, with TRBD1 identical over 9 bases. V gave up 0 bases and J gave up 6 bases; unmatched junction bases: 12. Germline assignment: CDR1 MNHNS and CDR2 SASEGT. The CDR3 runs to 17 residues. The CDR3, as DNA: TGTGCCAGCAGTGAAGCGCTTCGGGGGACAGGGAAGGGCGAGCAGTACTTC. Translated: CASSEALRGTGKGEQYF.

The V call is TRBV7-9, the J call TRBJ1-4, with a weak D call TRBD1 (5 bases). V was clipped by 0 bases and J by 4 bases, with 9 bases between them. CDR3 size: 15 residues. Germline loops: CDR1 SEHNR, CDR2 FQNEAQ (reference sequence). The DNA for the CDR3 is TGTGCCAGCAGCTTAGCGCGAGACAGTAATGAAAAACTGTTTTTT. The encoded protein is CASSLARDSNEKLFF.

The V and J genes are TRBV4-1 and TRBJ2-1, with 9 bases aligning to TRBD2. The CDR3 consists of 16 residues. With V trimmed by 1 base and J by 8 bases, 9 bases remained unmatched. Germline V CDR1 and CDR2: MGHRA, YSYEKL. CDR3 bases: TGCGCCAGCAGCCAAGGCAATAGCGGGAGTTATGATGAGCAGTTCTTC. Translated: CASSQGNSGSYDEQFF.

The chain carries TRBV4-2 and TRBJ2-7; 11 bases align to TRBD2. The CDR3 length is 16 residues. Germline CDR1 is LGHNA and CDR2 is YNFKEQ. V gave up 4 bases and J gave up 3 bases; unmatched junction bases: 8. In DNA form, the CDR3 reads TGTGCCAGCAGCCCCCTGACTAGCGGGGCTTTCTACGAGCAGTACTTC. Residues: CASSPLTSGAFYEQYF.

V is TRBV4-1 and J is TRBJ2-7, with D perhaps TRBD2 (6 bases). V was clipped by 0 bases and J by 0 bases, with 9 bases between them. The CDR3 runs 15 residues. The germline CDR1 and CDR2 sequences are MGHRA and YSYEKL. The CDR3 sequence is CASSQEGGNSYEQYF. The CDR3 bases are TGCGCCAGCAGCCAAGAAGGCGGGAACTCCTACGAGCAGTACTTC.

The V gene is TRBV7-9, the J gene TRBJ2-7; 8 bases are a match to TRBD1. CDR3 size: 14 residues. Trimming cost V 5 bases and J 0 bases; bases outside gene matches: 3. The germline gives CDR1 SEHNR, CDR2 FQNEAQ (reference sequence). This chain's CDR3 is CASSNDRGSYEQYF. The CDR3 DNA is TGTGCCAGCAGCAACGACAGGGGCTCCTACGAGCAGTACTTC.

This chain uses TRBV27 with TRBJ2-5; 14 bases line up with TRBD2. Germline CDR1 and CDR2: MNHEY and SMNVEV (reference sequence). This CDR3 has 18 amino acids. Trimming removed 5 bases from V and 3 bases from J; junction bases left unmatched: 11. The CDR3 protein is CASSGTGEGLAGEETQYF. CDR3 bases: TGTGCCAGCAGTGGGACAGGGGAGGGACTAGCGGGAGAAGAGACCCAGTACTTC.

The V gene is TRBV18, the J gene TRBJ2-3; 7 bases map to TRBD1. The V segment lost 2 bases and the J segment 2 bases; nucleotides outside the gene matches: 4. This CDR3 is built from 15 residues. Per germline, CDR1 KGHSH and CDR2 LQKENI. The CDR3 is CASSPGQADTDTQYF. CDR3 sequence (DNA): TGTGCCAGCTCACCAGGACAGGCGGACACAGATACGCAGTATTTT. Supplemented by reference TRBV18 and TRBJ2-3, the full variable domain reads NAGVMQNPRHLVRRRGQEARLRCSPMKGHSHVYWYRQLPEEGLKFMVYLQKENIIDESGMPKERFSAEFPKEGPSILRIQQVVRGDSAAYFCASSPGQADTDTQYFGPGTRLTVL.